These 17 T cell receptor beta chains share one sample of origin, sequenced in a study of shared clonotypes between healthy human individuals. Here immunoSEQ multiplex PCR was the method, and the copy in TCRdb shows in-frame clones only, minus some. Of about 2.4 million clones listed, 93% are singletons. Specimen: naive CD4+ T cells from PBMCs. As to subset: CD45RA+ positively selected. These receptors originate from a man younger than 30 in good health. Some clones in this sample may be carry-over from other donors' samples.

The chain combines TRBV28 with TRBJ2-3; no firm D call. The CDR3 length is 13 residues. The V end lost 5 bases, the J end lost 2 bases, and 8 bases lay between the germline ends. The V gene's germline CDR1 is MDHEN and CDR2 SYDVKM. DNA for the CDR3: TGTGCCAGCAGTCCCACGATCACAGATACGCAGTATTTT. Residues: CASSPTITDTQYF.

The gene calls are TRBV5-1 and TRBJ1-1, with 8 bases matching TRBD1. The CDR3 consists of 15 residues. Trimming removed 3 bases from V and 3 bases from J; junction bases left unmatched: 7. Germline CDR1 reads SGHRS; CDR2 reads YFSETQ. Written as DNA, the CDR3 is TGCGCCAGCAGCTCGGGGGGACAGGTACACACTGAAGCTTTCTTT. It is translated as CASSSGGQVHTEAFF.

The rearrangement joins TRBV5-1 to TRBJ2-3; TRBD2 matches 8 bases. CDR3 length equals 15 residues. The V gene's germline CDR1 is SGHRS and CDR2 YFSETQ. V gave up 4 bases and J gave up 0 bases; unmatched junction bases: 4. The CDR3, as DNA: TGCGCCAGCAGCCCCGGGACTAGAAGCACAGATACGCAGTATTTT. Amino acids: CASSPGTRSTDTQYF.

On this clone: Within the sample, other DNA sequences also encode this same CDR3. The gene calls are TRBV10-3 and TRBJ2-1; the match to TRBD2 covers 9 bases. Germline-derived CDR1 and CDR2 are ENHRY and SYGVKD. The V segment lost 0 bases and the J segment 2 bases; nucleotides outside the gene matches: 2. The CDR3 is 16 residues long. CDR3 loop: CAISESGGRAYNEQFF. The DNA of the CDR3 is TGTGCCATCAGTGAGTCGGGCGGGAGGGCCTACAATGAGCAGTTCTTC.

J is TRBJ1-3 and V is TRBV29-1; D gene uncertain. This CDR3 comprises 14 residues. Germline loops: CDR1 SQVTM, CDR2 ANQGSEA. The V end was cut by 4 bases, the J end by 0 bases, with 10 bases between. CDR3 bases: TGCAGCGTTGCTCAACAGCTCTCTGGAAACACCATATATTTT. It translates to CSVAQQLSGNTIYF.

This chain joins TRBV27 and TRBJ2-1; 13 bases are shared with TRBD2. Trimming removed 5 bases from V and 9 bases from J; junction bases left unmatched: 1. Germline CDR1 MNHEY, CDR2 SMNVEV (reference sequence). The CDR3 has 13 residues. The CDR3: CASSRLAGGEQFF. In DNA, the CDR3 is TGTGCCAGCAGTCGACTAGCGGGAGGTGAGCAGTTCTTC.

V is TRBV5-1 and J is TRBJ2-7, with TRBD1 matching 9 bases. The CDR3 consists of 14 residues. Per the germline V gene, CDR1 is SGHRS and CDR2 is YFSETQ. Unmatched junction bases numbered 7, after V lost 4 bases and J lost 5 bases. The CDR3 DNA reads TGCGCCAGCAGCCCGCCGGGGACAGGGAACGAGCAGTACTTC. Translated: CASSPPGTGNEQYF.

The chain joins TRBV10-3 to TRBJ2-1; tentative D call: TRBD1 (5 bases). In germline, CDR1 is ENHRY, CDR2 SYGVKD. The germline V and J ends were trimmed by 8 bases and 5 bases, with 13 bases remaining between them. The CDR3 consists of 13 residues. CDR3 sequence (DNA): TGTGCCATCTCCAGGGCCCCCGACAATGAGCAGTTCTTC. Protein sequence: CAISRAPDNEQFF.

This chain's CDR3 is CASQLWGTSYGYTF. The DNA for the CDR3 is TGTGCCAGTCAACTCTGGGGGACCTCCTATGGCTACACCTTC. The chain combines TRBV19 with TRBJ1-2; D is possibly TRBD1 (5 bases). Trimming shortened V by 8 bases and J by 4 bases, and 17 bases separated the two germline ends. The CDR3 has 14 residues. Germline V lookup: CDR1 LNHDA, CDR2 SQIVND (reference sequence).

CDR3 sequence: CASSVEGSLYF. CDR3 bases: TGTGCCAGCAGTGTCGAAGGATCCCTATATTTT. This chain uses TRBV2 with TRBJ1-3; D not resolved. V shed 4 bases and J shed 14 bases, with 12 bases lying between them. The length of the CDR3 is 11 residues. The germline V gene encodes CDR1 SNHLY and CDR2 FYNNEI.

The genes are TRBV4-2 and TRBJ2-2, with 9 bases that match TRBD2. The ends lost 4 bases at V and 5 bases at J; junction bases unmatched: 14. The CDR3 has 18 residues. Germline V gives CDR1 LGHNA, CDR2 YNFKEQ. CDR3 coding DNA: TGTGCCAGCAGCCTCCTAGGGATTAGCGGGAGTGGTACCGGGGAGCTGTTTTTT. Its protein product is CASSLLGISGSGTGELFF.

The chain has TRBV28 and TRBJ2-7, with D maybe TRBD1 (6 bases). Germline V gene lookup returns CDR1 MDHEN and CDR2 SYDVKM. The V end was cut by 6 bases, the J end by 2 bases, with 17 bases between. CDR3 length: 15 residues. DNA of the CDR3: TGTGCCAGCAGGCCTGGGACACTTAAGACCTACGAGCAGTACTTC. Translation: CASRPGTLKTYEQYF.

V is TRBV19 and J is TRBJ2-4; D is uncertain. Germline CDR1 LNHDA, CDR2 SQIVND (reference sequence). V was shortened by 5 bases and J by 3 bases, with 14 bases between the two germline ends. The CDR3 is made up of 15 amino acids. The CDR3 region is CASSFEEVGKNIQYF. DNA of the CDR3: TGTGCCAGTAGTTTCGAAGAGGTCGGCAAAAACATTCAGTACTTC.

This clone showed up just a few times. The J gene is TRBJ1-2, the V gene TRBV20-1; D ambiguous. The germline CDR1 and CDR2 sequences are DFQATT and SNEGSKA (reference sequence). The V end was cut by 1 base, the J end by 7 bases, with 7 bases between. The CDR3 consists of 11 residues. Here the CDR3 reads CSARGSLGYTF. CDR3 sequence (DNA): TGCAGTGCTAGAGGTTCACTTGGCTACACCTTC.

Regarding this clone: The sample contains more than one DNA sequence encoding this CDR3. The chain has TRBV5-4 and TRBJ2-3, with TRBD1 matching over 9 bases. CDR3 length equals 14 residues. From germline, CDR1 is SGHNT and CDR2 YYREEE (reference sequence). With 2 bases clipped from V and 6 bases from J, the junction kept 4 bases outside the gene matches. The chain's CDR3 is CASSLGQGKDTQYF. CDR3 coding DNA: TGTGCCAGCAGCTTAGGACAGGGGAAGGATACGCAGTATTTT.

The V gene is TRBV18, the J gene TRBJ1-5; no reliable D call. From germline, CDR1 is KGHSH and CDR2 LQKENI. V shed 3 bases and J shed 0 bases, with 24 bases lying between them. CDR3 length: 20 residues. The CDR3 here is CASSPTTLTISYYSNQPQHF. The DNA for the CDR3 is TGTGCCAGCTCACCTACTACGCTTACAATCAGCTACTATAGCAATCAGCCCCAGCATTTT.

This clone has just one count. The CDR3 nucleotides read TGTGCCAGCTCACCACGGGGACACAACTATGGCTACACCTTC. Translation: CASSPRGHNYGYTF. V usage is TRBV18 and J usage is TRBJ1-2, with D possibly being TRBD1 (6 bases). The CDR3 totals 14 residues. Germline CDR1 is KGHSH and CDR2 is LQKENI. The V and J ends lost 1 base and 2 bases respectively, with 8 bases between them.